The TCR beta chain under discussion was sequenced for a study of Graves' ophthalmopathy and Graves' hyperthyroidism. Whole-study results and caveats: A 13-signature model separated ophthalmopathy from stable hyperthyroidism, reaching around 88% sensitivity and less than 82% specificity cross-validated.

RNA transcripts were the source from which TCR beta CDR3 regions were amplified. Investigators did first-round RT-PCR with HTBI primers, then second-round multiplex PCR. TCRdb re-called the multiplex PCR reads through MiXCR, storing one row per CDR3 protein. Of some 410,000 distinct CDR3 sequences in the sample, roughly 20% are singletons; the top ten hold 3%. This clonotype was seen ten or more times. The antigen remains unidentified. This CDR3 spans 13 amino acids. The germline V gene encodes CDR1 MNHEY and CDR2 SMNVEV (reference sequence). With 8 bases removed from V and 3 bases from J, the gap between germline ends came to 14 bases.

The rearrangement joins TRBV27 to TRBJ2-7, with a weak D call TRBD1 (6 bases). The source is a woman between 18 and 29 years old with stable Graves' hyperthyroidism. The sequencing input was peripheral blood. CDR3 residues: CASSGHTNYEQYF. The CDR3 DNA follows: TGTGCCAGCTCGGGACACACAAACTACGAGCAGTACTTC.